The text below deals with one T cell receptor (beta chain). Its antigen is currently unknown. The record originates from a study of shared clonotypes between healthy human individuals. Broader study findings: The study found about 5.1% of naive CD4 clonotypes shared across a handful of donors. The study drew on few donors, limiting represented genetic and exposure-history diversity.

Deletions cut 5 bases from V and 1 base from J, with 9 bases between. This CDR3 is built from 14 residues. Germline lookup yields CDR1 SGHTA and CDR2 FQGNSA. Using immunoSEQ multiplex PCR, the repertoire was profiled, and TCRdb retains in-frame clones only, with some absent. The table shows some 2,500,000 clones, with 93% occurring only once. This chain uses TRBV7-2 with TRBJ2-4, with TRBD2 as a possible D gene (6 bases). Sequences were obtained from naive CD4+ T cells from PBMCs. Regarding subset: CD45RA+ positively selected. The receptor comes from a man younger than 35 in good health. Some clones in this sample may be carry-over from other donors' samples. DNA for the CDR3: TGTGCCAGCAGCCGTGGAGGGGCCAAAAACATTCAGTACTTC. Its protein is CASSRGGAKNIQYF. Full variable domain (rest looked up from reference TRBV7-2 and TRBJ2-4): GAGVSQSPSNKVTEKGKDVELRCDPISGHTALYWYRQSLGQGLEFLIYFQGNSAPDKSGLPSDRFSAERTGGSVSTLTIQRTQQEDSAVYLCASSRGGAKNIQYFGAGTRLSVL.